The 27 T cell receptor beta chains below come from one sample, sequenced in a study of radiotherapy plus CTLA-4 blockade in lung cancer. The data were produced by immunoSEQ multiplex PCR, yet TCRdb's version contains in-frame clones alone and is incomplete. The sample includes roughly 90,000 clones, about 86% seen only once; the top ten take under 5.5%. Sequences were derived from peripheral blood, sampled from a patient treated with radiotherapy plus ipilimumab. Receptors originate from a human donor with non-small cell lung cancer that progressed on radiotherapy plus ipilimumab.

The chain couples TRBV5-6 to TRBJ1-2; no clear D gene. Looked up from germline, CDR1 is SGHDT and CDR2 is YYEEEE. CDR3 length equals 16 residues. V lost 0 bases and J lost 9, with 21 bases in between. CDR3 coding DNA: TGTGCCAGCAGCTTGGGGGGAAGTATGCTTCTTTGGAGCTACACCTTC. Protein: CASSLGGSMLLWSYTF.

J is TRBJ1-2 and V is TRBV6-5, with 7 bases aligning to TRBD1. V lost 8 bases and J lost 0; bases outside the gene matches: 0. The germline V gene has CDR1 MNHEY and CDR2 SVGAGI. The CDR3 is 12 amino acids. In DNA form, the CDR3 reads TGTGCCAGCGGGACAGCTAACTATGGCTACACCTTC. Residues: CASGTANYGYTF.

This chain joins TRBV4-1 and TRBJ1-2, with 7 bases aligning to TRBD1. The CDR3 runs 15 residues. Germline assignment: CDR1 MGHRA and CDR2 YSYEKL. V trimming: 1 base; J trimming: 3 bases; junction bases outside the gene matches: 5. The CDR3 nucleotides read TGCGCCAGCAGCCAAGGACAGGGTATGGACTATGGCTACACCTTC. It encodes CASSQGQGMDYGYTF.

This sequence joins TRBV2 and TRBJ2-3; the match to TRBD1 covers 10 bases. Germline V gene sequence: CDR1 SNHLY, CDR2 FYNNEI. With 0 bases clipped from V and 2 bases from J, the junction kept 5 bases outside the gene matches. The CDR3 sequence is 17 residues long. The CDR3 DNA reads TGTGCCAGCAGTGAAGCCTGGACAGGGGGAGACACAGATACGCAGTATTTT. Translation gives CASSEAWTGGDTDTQYF.

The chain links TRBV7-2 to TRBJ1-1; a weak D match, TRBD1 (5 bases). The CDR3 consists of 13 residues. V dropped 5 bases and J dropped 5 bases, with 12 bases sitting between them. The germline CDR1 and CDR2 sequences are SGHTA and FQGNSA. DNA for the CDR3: TGTGCCAGCAGCCTCGGGGGACGTACTGAAGCTTTCTTT. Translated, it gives CASSLGGRTEAFF.

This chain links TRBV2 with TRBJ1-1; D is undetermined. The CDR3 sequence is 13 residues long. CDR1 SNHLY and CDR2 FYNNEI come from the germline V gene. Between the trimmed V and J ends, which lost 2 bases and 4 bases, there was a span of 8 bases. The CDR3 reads CASSEILGTEAFF. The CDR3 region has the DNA TGTGCCAGCAGTGAAATCCTGGGCACTGAAGCTTTCTTT.

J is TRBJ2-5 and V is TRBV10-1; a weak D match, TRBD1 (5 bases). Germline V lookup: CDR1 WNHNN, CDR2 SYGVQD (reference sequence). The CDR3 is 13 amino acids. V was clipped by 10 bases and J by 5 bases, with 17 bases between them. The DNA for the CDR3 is TGCGCCACCCAGGGAAAGAGTGGGGAGACCCAGTACTTC. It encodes CATQGKSGETQYF.

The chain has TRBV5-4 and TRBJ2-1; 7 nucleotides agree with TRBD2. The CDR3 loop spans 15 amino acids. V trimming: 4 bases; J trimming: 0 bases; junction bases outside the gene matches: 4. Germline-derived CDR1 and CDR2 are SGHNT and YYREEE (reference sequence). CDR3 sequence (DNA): TGTGCCAGCAGCCCGGGACTACTCTCCTACAATGAGCAGTTCTTC. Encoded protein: CASSPGLLSYNEQFF.

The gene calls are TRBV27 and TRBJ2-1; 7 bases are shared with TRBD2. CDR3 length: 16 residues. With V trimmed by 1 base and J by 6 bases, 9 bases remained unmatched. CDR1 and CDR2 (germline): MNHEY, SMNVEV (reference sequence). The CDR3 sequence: CASSLFLTSSFNEQFF. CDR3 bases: TGTGCCAGCAGTTTATTCCTGACTAGCTCTTTCAATGAGCAGTTCTTC.

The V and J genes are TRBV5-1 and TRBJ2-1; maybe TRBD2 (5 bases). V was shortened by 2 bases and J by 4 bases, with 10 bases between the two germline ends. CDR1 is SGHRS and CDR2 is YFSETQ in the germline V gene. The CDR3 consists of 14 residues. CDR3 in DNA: TGCGCCAGCAGCTTTGGCGGGTCTTACAATGAGCAGTTCTTC. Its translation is CASSFGGSYNEQFF.

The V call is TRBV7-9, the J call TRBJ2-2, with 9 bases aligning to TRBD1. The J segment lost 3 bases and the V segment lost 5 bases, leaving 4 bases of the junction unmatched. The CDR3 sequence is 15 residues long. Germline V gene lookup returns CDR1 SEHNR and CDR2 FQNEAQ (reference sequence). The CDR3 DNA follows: TGTGCCAGCAGCCCTACAGGGGGCTACACCGGGGAGCTGTTTTTT. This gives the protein CASSPTGGYTGELFF.

Written as DNA, the CDR3 is TGTGCCAGCAGCCCCAGCTCAACTAATGAAAAACTGTTTTTT. It translates to CASSPSSTNEKLFF. The rearrangement joins TRBV7-2 to TRBJ1-4; D not resolved. Germline V gene lookup returns CDR1 SGHTA and CDR2 FQGNSA. Trimming removed 5 bases from V and 0 bases from J, with 7 bases in between. This CDR3 is built from 14 residues.

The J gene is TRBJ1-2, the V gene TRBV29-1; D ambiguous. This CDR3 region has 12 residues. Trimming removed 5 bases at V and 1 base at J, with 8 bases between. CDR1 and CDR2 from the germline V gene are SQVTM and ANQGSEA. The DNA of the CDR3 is TGCAGCGTTAGAGGCAGTAACTATGGCTACACCTTC. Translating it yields CSVRGSNYGYTF.

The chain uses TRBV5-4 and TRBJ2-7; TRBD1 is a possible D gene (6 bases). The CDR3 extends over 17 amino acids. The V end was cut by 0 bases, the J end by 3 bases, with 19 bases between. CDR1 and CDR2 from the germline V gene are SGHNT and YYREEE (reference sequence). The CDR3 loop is CASSLGGGSPPFYEQYF. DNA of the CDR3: TGTGCCAGCAGCTTGGGTGGGGGCTCACCCCCTTTCTACGAGCAGTACTTC.

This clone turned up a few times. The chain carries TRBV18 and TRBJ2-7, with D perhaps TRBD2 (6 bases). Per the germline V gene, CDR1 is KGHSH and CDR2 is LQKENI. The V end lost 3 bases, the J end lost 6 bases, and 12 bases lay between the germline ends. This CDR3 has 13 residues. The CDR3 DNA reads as TGTGCCAGCTCACCTCGGGACTCCCTCGAGCAGTACTTC. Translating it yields CASSPRDSLEQYF. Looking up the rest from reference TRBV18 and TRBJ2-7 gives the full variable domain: NAGVMQNPRHLVRRRGQEARLRCSPMKGHSHVYWYRQLPEEGLKFMVYLQKENIIDESGMPKERFSAEFPKEGPSILRIQQVVRGDSAAYFCASSPRDSLEQYFGPGTRLTVT.

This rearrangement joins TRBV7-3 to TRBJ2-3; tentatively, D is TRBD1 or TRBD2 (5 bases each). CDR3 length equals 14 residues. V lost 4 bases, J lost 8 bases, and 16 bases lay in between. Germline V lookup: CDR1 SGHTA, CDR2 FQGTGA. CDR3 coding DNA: TGTGCCAGCAGCTCACTAGGGGCAGAGGGTACGCAGTATTTT. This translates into CASSSLGAEGTQYF.

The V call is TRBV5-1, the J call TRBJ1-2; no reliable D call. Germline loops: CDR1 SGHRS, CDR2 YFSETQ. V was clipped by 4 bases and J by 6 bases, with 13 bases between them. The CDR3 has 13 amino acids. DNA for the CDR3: TGCGCCAGCAGCCCCATGGGCTTGAATGGCTACACCTTC. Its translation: CASSPMGLNGYTF.

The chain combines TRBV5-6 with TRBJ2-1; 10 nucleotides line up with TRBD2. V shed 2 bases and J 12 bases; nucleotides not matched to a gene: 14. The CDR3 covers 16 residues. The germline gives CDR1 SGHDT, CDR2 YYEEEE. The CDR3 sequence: CASSLDLGSGRALQFF. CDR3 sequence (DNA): TGTGCCAGCAGCTTAGACTTGGGCAGCGGGAGGGCGCTGCAGTTCTTC.

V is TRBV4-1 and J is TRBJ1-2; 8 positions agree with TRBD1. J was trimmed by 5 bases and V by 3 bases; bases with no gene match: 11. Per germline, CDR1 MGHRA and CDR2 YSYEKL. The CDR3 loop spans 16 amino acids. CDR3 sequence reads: CASSQVPGQDPYGYTF. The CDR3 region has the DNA TGCGCCAGCAGCCAGGTCCCGGGACAGGACCCATATGGCTACACCTTC.

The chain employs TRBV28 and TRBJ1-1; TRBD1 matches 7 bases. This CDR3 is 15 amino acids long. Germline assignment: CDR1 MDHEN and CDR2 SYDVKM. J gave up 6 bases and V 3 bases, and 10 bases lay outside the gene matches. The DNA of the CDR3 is TGTGCCAGCAGTTTCCGTAGTACAGGGGTCCCTGAAGCTTTCTTT. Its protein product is CASSFRSTGVPEAFF.

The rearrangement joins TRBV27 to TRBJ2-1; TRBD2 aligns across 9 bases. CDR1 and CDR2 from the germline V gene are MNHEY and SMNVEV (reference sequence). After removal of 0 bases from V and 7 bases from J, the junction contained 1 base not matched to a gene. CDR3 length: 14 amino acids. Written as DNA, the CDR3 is TGTGCCAGCAGTTTATCTAGCGGGAGAAATGAGCAGTTCTTC. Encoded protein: CASSLSSGRNEQFF.

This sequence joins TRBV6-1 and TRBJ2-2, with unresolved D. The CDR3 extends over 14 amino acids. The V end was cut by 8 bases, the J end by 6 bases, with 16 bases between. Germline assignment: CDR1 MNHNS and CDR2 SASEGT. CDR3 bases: TGTGCCAGCCGTCCCCCCGGAAGGGCCGGGGAGCTGTTTTTT. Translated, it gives CASRPPGRAGELFF.

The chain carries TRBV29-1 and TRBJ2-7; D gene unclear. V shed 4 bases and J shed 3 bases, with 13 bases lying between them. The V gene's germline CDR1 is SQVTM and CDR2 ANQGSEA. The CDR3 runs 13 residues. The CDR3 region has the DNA TGCAGCGTTGTAGACGGGCTGCGCTACGAGCAGTACTTC. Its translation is CSVVDGLRYEQYF.

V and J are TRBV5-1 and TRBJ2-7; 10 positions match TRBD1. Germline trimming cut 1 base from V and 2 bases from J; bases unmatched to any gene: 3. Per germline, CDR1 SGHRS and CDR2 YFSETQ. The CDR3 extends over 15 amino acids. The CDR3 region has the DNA TGCGCCAGCAGCTTGACCGGGACAGGGGCCTACGAGCAGTACTTC. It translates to CASSLTGTGAYEQYF. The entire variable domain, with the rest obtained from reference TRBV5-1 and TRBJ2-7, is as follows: KAGVTQTPRYLIKTRGQQVTLSCSPISGHRSVSWYQQTPGQGLQFLFEYFSETQRNKGNFPGRFSGRQFSNSRSEMNVSTLELGDSALYLCASSLTGTGAYEQYFGPGTRLTVT.

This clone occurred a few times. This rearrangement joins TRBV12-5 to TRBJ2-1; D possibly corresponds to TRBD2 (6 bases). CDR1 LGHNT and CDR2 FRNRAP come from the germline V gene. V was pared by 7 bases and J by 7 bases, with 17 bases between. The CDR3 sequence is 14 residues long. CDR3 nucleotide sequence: TGTGCTAGTGAATATGGGGTTGGAGGGAATGAGCAGTTCTTC. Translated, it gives CASEYGVGGNEQFF. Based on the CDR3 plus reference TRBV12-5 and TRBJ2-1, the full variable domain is DARVTQTPRHKVTEMGQEVTMRCQPILGHNTVFWYRQTMMQGLELLAYFRNRAPLDDSGMPKDRFSAEMPDATLATLKIQPSEPRDSAVYFCASEYGVGGNEQFFGPGTRLTVL.

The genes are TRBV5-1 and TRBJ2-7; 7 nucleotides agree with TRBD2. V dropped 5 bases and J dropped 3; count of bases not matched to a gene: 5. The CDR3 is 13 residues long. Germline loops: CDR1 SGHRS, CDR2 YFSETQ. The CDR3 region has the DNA TGCGCCAGCAGAAGGGACTACCTCTACGAGCAGTACTTC. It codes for CASRRDYLYEQYF.

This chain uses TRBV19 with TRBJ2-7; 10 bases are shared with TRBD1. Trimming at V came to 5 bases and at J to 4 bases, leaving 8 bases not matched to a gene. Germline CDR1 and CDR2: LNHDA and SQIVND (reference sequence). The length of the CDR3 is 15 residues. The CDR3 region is CASSRGPGQGYEQYF. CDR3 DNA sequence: TGTGCCAGTAGTCGGGGCCCGGGACAGGGGTACGAGCAGTACTTC.